The 16 T cell receptor beta chains listed next were all sequenced from one sample in a study of cytomegalovirus exposure and HLA in healthy donors. Vbeta (60) and Jbeta (13) primers were used in the PCR. Profiled with immunoSEQ multiplex PCR; TCRdb holds only in-frame clones, not every one. The table records about 100,000 clones, approximately 78% of them present only once. The sample taken for sequencing was PBMCs. These receptors originate from a woman in her fifties or sixties in good health and CMV-seronegative.

The rearrangement links TRBV7-2 to TRBJ1-1, with D tentatively TRBD1 (5 bases). Between the trimmed V and J ends, which lost 5 bases and 0 bases, there was a span of 10 bases. Germline CDR1 SGHTA, CDR2 FQGNSA. The CDR3 length is 14 residues. CDR3 sequence (DNA): TGTGCCAGCAGCCTAACAGGACTGAACACTGAAGCTTTCTTT. Protein product: CASSLTGLNTEAFF.

The chain recombines TRBV6-6 with TRBJ1-3; tentative D call: TRBD1 (6 bases). The CDR3 is 15 residues long. The germline CDR1 and CDR2 sequences are MNHNY and SVGAGI (reference sequence). V was trimmed by 8 bases and J by 3 bases, leaving 17 bases between them. Here the CDR3 reads CASLGAGALGNTIYF. Written as DNA, the CDR3 is TGTGCCAGCCTTGGGGCGGGGGCGCTTGGAAACACCATATATTTT.

This clone showed up just a few times. This chain connects TRBV27 to TRBJ1-1; 9 bases map to TRBD1. J lost 10 bases, V lost 3 bases, and 9 bases had no gene match. Germline CDR1 and CDR2: MNHEY and SMNVEV (reference sequence). The CDR3 extends over 14 amino acids. This CDR3 is CASSFRQGGLPAFF. The CDR3 DNA is TGTGCCAGCAGTTTTAGACAGGGGGGTTTGCCAGCTTTCTTT.

The rearrangement joins TRBV5-1 to TRBJ1-2; no clear D. This CDR3 has 15 amino acids. Trimming left V 2 bases short and J 5 bases short, with 16 bases between. Germline CDR1 reads SGHRS; CDR2 reads YFSETQ. The DNA for the CDR3 is TGCGCCAGCAGCTTAGGCAACAGAGTGCAATATGGCTACACCTTC. Its protein is CASSLGNRVQYGYTF.

V usage is TRBV4-3 and J usage is TRBJ2-1; TRBD2 is a possible D gene (6 bases). The CDR3 is 16 amino acids. Germline CDR1 reads LGHNA; CDR2 reads YSLEER. Trimming took off 0 bases at V and 4 bases at J, with 13 bases between the two ends. CDR3 DNA sequence: TGCGCCAGCAGCCAAGAATGGGCTAGCGCTTACAATGAGCAGTTCTTC. Translated: CASSQEWASAYNEQFF.

The rearrangement joins TRBV2 to TRBJ1-2; 10 positions agree with TRBD1. The CDR3 is made up of 15 amino acids. Germline lookup yields CDR1 SNHLY and CDR2 FYNNEI. V gave up 6 bases and J gave up 7 bases; unmatched junction bases: 11. The CDR3: CASRDRGTTYGGYTF. The CDR3 DNA reads as TGTGCCAGCAGGGACAGGGGGACTACGTATGGTGGCTACACCTTC.

V usage is TRBV5-6 and J usage is TRBJ2-1; 10 bases fit TRBD1. The germline CDR1 and CDR2 sequences are SGHDT and YYEEEE. V trimming: 1 base; J trimming: 9 bases; junction bases outside the gene matches: 10. The CDR3 runs 16 residues. CDR3 region: CASSLNLDRGRGEQFF. CDR3 coding DNA: TGTGCCAGCAGCTTGAATTTGGACAGGGGGAGAGGTGAGCAGTTCTTC.

The chain is built from TRBV11-2 and TRBJ2-7, with no clear D. Germline V CDR1 and CDR2: SGHAT, FQNNGV. This CDR3 spans 13 amino acids. The V gene lost 3 bases and the J gene lost 6 bases, with 12 bases spanning the gap. The DNA of the CDR3 is TGTGCCAGCAGCTTTCTCCAGGTTTCCGAGCAGTACTTC. Its translation is CASSFLQVSEQYF.

V and J are TRBV7-2 and TRBJ2-5, with 7 bases that match TRBD2. The germline V gene has CDR1 SGHTA and CDR2 FQGNSA. The CDR3 runs to 17 residues. The trim removed 1 base at V and 4 bases at J, leaving 12 bases unmatched. The CDR3 DNA reads TGTGCCAGCAGCTTAGGGGGAGGGCGGGGGACCGGAGAGACCCAGTACTTC. As protein: CASSLGGGRGTGETQYF.

This clone was counted only a few times. J is TRBJ1-3 and V is TRBV5-4; D ambiguous. The CDR3 runs 14 residues. Trimming shortened V by 4 bases and J by 4 bases, and 12 bases separated the two germline ends. The germline V gene has CDR1 SGHNT and CDR2 YYREEE (reference sequence). CDR3 nucleotide sequence: TGTGCCAGCAGCGGATCCGGGTCCGGAAACACCATATATTTT. Translation: CASSGSGSGNTIYF.

The sample holds a few counts of this clone. The genes are TRBV6-5 and TRBJ2-7; 9 nucleotides agree with TRBD1. This CDR3 is built from 15 residues. CDR1 is MNHEY, CDR2 SVGAGI, per germline. V lost 2 bases, J lost 2 bases, and 4 bases stayed unmatched. DNA for the CDR3: TGTGCCAGCAGTTACGGGACAGGGCTAACCTACGAGCAGTACTTC. Translating gives CASSYGTGLTYEQYF.

V and J are TRBV9 and TRBJ2-7; perhaps TRBD1 as D (5 bases). CDR3 length: 15 residues. V was clipped by 0 bases and J by 1 base, with 11 bases between them. The germline gives CDR1 SGDLS, CDR2 YYNGEE. As DNA, the CDR3 is TGTGCCAGCAGCGTAGATCCAGGGATTTCCTACGAGCAGTACTTC. Residues: CASSVDPGISYEQYF.

The chain has TRBV5-1 and TRBJ1-2; perhaps TRBD1 as D (5 bases). In germline, CDR1 is SGHRS, CDR2 YFSETQ. Trimming cost V 0 bases and J 8 bases, with 8 bases left between them. The CDR3 spans 12 residues. The CDR3 region is CASSLAREGYTF. The DNA of the CDR3 is TGCGCCAGCAGCTTGGCCAGGGAAGGCTACACCTTC.

The rearrangement joins TRBV4-3 to TRBJ2-1; 13 bases agree with TRBD2. Germline loops: CDR1 LGHNA, CDR2 YSLEER. Germline trimming cut 0 bases from V and 6 bases from J; bases unmatched to any gene: 8. The CDR3 spans 18 residues. CDR3 region: CASSQEVGLAGVRNEQFF. In nucleotides, the CDR3 is TGCGCCAGCAGCCAAGAAGTTGGACTAGCGGGAGTACGCAATGAGCAGTTCTTC.

The rearrangement uses TRBV4-3 and TRBJ1-2; 10 bases line up with TRBD1. Germline loops: CDR1 LGHNA, CDR2 YSLEER. Trimming took 0 bases from V and 4 from J; bases not matched to a gene: 2. The CDR3 length is 15 residues. CDR3 region: CASSQETGGIYGYTF. For the CDR3, the DNA is TGCGCCAGCAGCCAAGAGACAGGGGGCATCTATGGCTACACCTTC.

CDR3 region: CASSSPDGTEEAFF. The DNA of the CDR3 is TGTGCCAGCAGCTCACCCGACGGGACAGAAGAAGCTTTCTTT. The genes are TRBV7-2 and TRBJ1-1, with 7 nucleotides matching TRBD1. This CDR3 contains 14 residues. With V trimmed by 4 bases and J by 8 bases, 10 bases remained unmatched. CDR1 is SGHTA and CDR2 is FQGNSA in the germline V gene.